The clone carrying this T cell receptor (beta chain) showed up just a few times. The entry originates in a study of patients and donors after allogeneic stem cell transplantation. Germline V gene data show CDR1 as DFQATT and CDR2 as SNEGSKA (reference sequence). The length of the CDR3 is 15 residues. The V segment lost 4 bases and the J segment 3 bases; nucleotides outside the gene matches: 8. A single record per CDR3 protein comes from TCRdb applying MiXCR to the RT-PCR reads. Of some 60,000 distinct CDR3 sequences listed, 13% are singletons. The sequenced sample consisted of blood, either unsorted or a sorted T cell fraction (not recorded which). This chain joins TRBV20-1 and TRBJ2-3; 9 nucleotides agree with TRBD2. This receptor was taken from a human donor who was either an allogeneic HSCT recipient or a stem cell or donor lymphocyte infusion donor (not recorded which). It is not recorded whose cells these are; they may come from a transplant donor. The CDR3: CSAKPGTSSTDTQYF. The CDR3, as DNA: TGCAGTGCTAAGCCCGGGACTAGCAGTACAGATACGCAGTATTTT.